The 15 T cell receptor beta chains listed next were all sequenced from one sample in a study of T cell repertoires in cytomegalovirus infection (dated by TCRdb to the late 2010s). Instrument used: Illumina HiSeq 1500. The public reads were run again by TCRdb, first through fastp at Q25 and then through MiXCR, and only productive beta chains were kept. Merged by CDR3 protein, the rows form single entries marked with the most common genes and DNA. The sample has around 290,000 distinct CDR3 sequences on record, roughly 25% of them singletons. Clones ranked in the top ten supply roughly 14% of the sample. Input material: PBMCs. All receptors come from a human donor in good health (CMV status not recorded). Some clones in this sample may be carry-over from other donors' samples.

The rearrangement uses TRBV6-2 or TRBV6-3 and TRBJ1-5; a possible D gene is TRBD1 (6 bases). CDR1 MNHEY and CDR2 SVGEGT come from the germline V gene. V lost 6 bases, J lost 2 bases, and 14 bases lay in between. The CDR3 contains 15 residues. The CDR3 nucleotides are TGTGCCAGCAGCCACCCAGGGGAAGGCAATCAGCCCCAGCATTTT. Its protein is CASSHPGEGNQPQHF.

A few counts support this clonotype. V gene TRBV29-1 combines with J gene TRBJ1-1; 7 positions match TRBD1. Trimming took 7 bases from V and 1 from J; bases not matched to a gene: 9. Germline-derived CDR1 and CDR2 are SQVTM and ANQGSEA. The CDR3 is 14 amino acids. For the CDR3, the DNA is TGCAGCGCTCGCCCGGCAGGGGGGAACACTGAAGCTTTCTTT. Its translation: CSARPAGGNTEAFF.

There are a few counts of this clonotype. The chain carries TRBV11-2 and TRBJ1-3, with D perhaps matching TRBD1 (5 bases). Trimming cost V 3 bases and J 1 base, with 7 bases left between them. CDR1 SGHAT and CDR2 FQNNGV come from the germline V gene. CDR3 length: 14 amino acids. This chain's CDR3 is CASSLGESGNTIYF. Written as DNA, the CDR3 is TGTGCCAGCAGCTTGGGGGAATCTGGAAACACCATATATTTT.

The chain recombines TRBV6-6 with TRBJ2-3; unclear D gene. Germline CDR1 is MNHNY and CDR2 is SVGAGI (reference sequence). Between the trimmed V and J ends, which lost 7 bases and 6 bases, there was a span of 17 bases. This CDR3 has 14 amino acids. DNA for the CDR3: TGTGCCAGCATCGAATCGTGGGCGACGGATACGCAGTATTTT. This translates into CASIESWATDTQYF.

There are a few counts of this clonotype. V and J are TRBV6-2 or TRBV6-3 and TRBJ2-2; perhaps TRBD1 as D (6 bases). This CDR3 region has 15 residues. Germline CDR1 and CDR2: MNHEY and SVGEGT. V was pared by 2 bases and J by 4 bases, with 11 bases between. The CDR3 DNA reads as TGTGCCAGCAGTTACCCAGGGGAGACCACCGGGGAGCTGTTTTTT. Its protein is CASSYPGETTGELFF.

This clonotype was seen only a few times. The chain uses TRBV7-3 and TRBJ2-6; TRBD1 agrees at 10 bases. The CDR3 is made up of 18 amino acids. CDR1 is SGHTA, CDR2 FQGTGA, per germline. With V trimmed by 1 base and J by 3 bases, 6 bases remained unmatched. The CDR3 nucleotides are TGTGCCAGCAGCTTAATAGGGACAGGGGCCAATGGGGCCAACGTCCTGACTTTC. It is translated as CASSLIGTGANGANVLTF.

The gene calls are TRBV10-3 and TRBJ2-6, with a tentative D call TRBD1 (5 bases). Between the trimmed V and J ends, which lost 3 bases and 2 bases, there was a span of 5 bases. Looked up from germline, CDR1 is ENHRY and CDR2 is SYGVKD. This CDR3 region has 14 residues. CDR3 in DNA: TGTGCCATCAGTGAAGGGGCTGGGGCCAACGTCCTGACTTTC. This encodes CAISEGAGANVLTF.

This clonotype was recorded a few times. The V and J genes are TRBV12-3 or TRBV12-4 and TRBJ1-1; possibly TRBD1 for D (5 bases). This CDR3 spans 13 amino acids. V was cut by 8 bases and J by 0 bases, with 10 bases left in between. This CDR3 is CASRGAVNTEAFF. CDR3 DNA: TGTGCCAGCCGAGGGGCGGTGAACACTGAAGCTTTCTTT.

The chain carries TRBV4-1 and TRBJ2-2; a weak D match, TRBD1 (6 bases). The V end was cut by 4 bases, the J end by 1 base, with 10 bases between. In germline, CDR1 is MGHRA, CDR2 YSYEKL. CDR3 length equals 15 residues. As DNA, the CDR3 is TGCGCCAGCAGCCGGACAGATAGGAACACCGGGGAGCTGTTTTTT. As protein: CASSRTDRNTGELFF.

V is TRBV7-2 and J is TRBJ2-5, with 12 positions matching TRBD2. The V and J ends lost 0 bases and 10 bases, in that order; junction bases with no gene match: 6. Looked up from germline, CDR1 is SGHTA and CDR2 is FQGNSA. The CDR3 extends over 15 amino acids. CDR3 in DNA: TGTGCCAGCAGCTTAGCGCGGGGACTAGCGGGCAACCAGTACTTC. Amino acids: CASSLARGLAGNQYF.

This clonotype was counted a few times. The CDR3 DNA is TGTGCCAGCACCTCGTCCGGACAGGGGACCCAGCCCCAGCATTTT. Translation: CASTSSGQGTQPQHF. This chain links TRBV28 with TRBJ1-5, with 9 bases matching TRBD1. V gave up 7 bases and J gave up 7 bases; unmatched junction bases: 11. There are 15 residues in the CDR3. Germline values: CDR1 MDHEN, CDR2 SYDVKM.

The DNA for the CDR3 is TGCAGTGCTAGAGATGGAGGCACTGAAGCTTTCTTT. Residues: CSARDGGTEAFF. The rearrangement uses TRBV20-1 and TRBJ1-1; no reliable D call. Germline V gives CDR1 DFQATT, CDR2 SNEGSKA (reference sequence). V dropped 0 bases and J dropped 4 bases, with 6 bases sitting between them. The CDR3 extends over 12 amino acids.

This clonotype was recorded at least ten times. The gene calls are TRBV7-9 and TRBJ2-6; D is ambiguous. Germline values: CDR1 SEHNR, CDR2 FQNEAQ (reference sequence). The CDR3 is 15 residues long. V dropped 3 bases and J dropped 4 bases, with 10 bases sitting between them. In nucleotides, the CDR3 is TGTGCCAGCAGCTTGGTGGTTAACGGGGCCAACGTCCTGACTTTC. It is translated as CASSLVVNGANVLTF. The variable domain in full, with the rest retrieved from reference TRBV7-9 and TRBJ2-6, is DTGVSQNPRHKITKRGQNVTFRCDPISEHNRLYWYRQTLGQGPEFLTYFQNEAQLEKSRLLSDRFSAERPKGSFSTLEIQRTEQGDSAMYLCASSLVVNGANVLTFGAGSRLTVL.

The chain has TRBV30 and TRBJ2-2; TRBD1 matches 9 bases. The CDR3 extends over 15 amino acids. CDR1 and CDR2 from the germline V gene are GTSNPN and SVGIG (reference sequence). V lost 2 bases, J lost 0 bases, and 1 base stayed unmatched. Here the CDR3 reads CAWSTGGTNTGELFF. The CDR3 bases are TGTGCCTGGAGTACAGGGGGCACGAACACCGGGGAGCTGTTTTTT. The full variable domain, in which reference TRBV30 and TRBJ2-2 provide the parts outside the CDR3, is SQTIHQWPATLVQPVGSPLSLECTVEGTSNPNLYWYRQAAGRGLQLLFYSVGIGQISSEVPQNLSASRPQDRQFILSSKKLLLSDSGFYLCAWSTGGTNTGELFFGEGSRLTVL.

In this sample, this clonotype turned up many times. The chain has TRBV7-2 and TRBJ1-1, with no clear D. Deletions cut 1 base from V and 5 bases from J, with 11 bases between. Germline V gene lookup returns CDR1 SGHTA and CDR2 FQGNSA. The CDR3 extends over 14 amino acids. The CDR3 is CASSLGIGRTEAFF. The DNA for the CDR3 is TGTGCCAGCAGCTTAGGTATAGGACGGACTGAAGCTTTCTTT.